This T cell receptor beta chain was recovered during a study of post-analysis software for immune sequencing data (dated by TCRdb to about 2015). Regarding the complete study: Disease courses on record covered relapsing-remitting, secondary progressive and progressive-relapsing multiple sclerosis, though some patients had no subtype annotation. A subset of samples was prepared in parallel using single-end sample barcoding, then pooled and co-amplified after Illumina adapter ligation. The multiple sclerosis patient repertoires were compared with approximately 11 previously published healthy control repertoires from donors aged about 6 to 28 years. General study outcomes and caveats: Significantly higher frequencies in patients than in controls were found for roughly five TRBV segments, including TRBV5-6, TRBV5-1 and TRBV20-1. Direct clustering with F measure revealed strong co-clustering of samples prepared in the same batch, which led to a batch-effect correction. The control group was slightly older than the multiple sclerosis patient group. Significantly lower normalized Chao1 diversity was found in multiple sclerosis patients than in controls, suggesting substantial peripheral T-cell clonal expansion.

The library was prepared using PCR. Sequencing was carried out with an Illumina HiSeq 2500. To reduce PCR and sequencing biases, unique molecular identifiers were built into the TCR beta cDNA libraries. Some 500,000 cDNA molecules were obtained per 1 to 10 million input T cells, so each molecule approximated one T cell. The patient libraries were prepared and sequenced with the same protocol used for the earlier healthy control dataset. Samples belonging to the same batch were prepared together, multiplexed and sequenced on a shared HiSeq lane. The paper's data handling went like this. Raw barcoded reads were processed with MIGEC, and single-read molecular identifier groups were discarded before consensus assembly and CDR3 extraction. Clonotype tables were post-analysed with VDJtools, and diversity was normalized by down-sampling all datasets to the smallest sample size. In repertoire overlap clustering, CDR3 amino acid sequences, but not nucleotide sequences, were matched to correct batch-related cross-sample contamination. TCRdb handled the public reads itself, with Q25 trimming in fastp and clone calling in MiXCR, and kept productive beta chains. Each entry merges the rows of one CDR3 protein and shows their most common DNA and genes. Clone size and V and J calls follow TCRdb, not the original study. This sample comprises a few hundred thousand distinct CDR3 sequences, 36% of them detected only once. The biggest ten clones account for 4% to 5.5% of the sample.

The CDR3 goes from the cysteine to the phenylalanine over 14 residues. Only CDR3 DNA remains: 42 bases, in frame from the first base. CDR1 SNHLY and CDR2 FYNNEI are derived from the germline V gene. V is cut by 0 bases and J by 6 bases, and the space between the germline ends is 12 bases. A word on this clonotype: It has no known antigen specificity. No qualities accompany the bases; no much larger clone lies one base away.

TCR beta repertoires were profiled from peripheral blood of more than ten young patients with multiple sclerosis to demonstrate the VDJtools post-analysis software. The multiple sclerosis patients were children and adolescents ranging in age from about 6 to 16 years. The clonotype comes from a girl under 18 with multiple sclerosis. Sequences were obtained from blood. The rearranged segments are TRBV2 and TRBJ2-7; the D call is possibly TRBD1 or TRBD2, each sharing 5 bases. The DNA sequence reads TGTGCCAGCAGTGAAGCAGGTTGGGGACGCGAGCAGTACTTC. It translates to CASSEAGWGREQYF.